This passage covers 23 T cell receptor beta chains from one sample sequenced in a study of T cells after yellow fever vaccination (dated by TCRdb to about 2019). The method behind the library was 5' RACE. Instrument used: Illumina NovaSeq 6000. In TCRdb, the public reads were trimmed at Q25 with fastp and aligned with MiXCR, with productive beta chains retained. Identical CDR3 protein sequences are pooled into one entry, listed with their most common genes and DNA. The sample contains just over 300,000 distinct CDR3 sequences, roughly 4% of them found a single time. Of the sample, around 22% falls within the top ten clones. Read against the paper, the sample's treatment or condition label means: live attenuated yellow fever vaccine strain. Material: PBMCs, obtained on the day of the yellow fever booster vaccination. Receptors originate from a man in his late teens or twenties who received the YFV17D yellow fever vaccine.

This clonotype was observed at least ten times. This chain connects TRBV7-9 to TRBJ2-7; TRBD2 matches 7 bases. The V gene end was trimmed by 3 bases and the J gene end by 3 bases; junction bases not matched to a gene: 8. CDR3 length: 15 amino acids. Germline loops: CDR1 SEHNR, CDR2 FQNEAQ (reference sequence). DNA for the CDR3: TGTGCCAGCAGCTTGGGAGGGTCGCGAGTCTACGAGCAGTACGTC. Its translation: CASSLGGSRVYEQYV.

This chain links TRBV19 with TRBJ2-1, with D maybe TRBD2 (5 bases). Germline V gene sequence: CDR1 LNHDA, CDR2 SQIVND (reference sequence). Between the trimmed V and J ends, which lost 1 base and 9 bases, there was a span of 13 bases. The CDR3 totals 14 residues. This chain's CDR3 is CASSIANGGSEQFF. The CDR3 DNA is TGTGCCAGTAGTATAGCTAACGGAGGTTCTGAGCAGTTCTTC.

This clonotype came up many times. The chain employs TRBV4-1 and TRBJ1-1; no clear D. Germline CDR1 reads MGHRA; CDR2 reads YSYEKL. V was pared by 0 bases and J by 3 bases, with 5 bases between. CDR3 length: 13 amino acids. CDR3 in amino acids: CASSQETDTEAFF. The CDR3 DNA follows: TGCGCCAGCAGCCAAGAGACGGACACTGAAGCTTTCTTT.

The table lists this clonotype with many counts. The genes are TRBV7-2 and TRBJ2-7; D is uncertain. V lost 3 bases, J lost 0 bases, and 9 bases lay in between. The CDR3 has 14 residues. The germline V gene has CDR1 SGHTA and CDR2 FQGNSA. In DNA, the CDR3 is TGTGCCAGCAGCTTCGGGTTACTCTCCTACGAGCAGTACTTC. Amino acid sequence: CASSFGLLSYEQYF.

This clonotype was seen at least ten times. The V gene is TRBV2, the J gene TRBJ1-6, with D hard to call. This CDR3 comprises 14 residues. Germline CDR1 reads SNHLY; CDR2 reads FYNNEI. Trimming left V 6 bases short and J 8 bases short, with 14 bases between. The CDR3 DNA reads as TGTGCCAGCAGACCGGGATCTATTGATTCACCCCTCCACTTT. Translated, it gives CASRPGSIDSPLHF. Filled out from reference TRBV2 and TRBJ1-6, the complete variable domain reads EPEVTQTPSHQVTQMGQEVILRCVPISNHLYFYWYRQILGQKVEFLVSFYNNEISEKSEIFDDQFSVERPDGSNFTLKIRSTKLEDSAMYFCASRPGSIDSPLHFGNGTRLTVT.

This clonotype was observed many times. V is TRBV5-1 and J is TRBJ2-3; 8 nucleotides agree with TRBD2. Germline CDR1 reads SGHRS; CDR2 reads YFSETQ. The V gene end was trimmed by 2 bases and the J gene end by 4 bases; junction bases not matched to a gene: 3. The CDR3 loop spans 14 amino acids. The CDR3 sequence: CASSFGGAADTQYF. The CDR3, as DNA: TGCGCCAGCAGCTTCGGGGGGGCTGCAGATACGCAGTATTTT.

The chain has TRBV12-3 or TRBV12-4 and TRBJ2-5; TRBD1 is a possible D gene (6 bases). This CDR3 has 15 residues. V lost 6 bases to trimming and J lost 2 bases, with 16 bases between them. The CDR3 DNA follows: TGTGCCAGCAGGAACTTCGGGACAACACAAGAGACCCAGTACTTC. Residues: CASRNFGTTQETQYF.

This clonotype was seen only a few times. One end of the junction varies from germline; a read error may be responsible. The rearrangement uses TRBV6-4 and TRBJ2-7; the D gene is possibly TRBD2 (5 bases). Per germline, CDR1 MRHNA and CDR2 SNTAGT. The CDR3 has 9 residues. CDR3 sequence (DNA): TGTGCCAGCATGCGGTGGAGGAGCTTC. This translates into CASMRWRSF.

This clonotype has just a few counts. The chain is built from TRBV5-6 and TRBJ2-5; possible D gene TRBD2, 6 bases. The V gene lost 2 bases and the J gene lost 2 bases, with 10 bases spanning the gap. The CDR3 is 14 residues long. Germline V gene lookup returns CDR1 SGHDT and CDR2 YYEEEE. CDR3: CASSFSGIQETQYF. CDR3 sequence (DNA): TGTGCCAGCAGCTTTAGCGGAATTCAAGAGACCCAGTACTTC. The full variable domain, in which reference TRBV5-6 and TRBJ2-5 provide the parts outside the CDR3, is DAGVTQSPTHLIKTRGQQVTLRCSPKSGHDTVSWYQQALGQGPQFIFQYYEEEERQRGNFPDRFSGHQFPNYSSELNVNALLLGDSALYLCASSFSGIQETQYFGPGTRLLVL.

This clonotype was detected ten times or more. CDR3 sequence reads: CAISEREGSYGYTF. The CDR3 DNA follows: TGTGCCATCAGTGAGAGAGAAGGATCCTATGGCTACACCTTC. The chain is built from TRBV10-3 and TRBJ1-2; D unclear. The CDR3 extends over 14 amino acids. The V end was cut by 2 bases, the J end by 4 bases, with 11 bases between. Germline lookup yields CDR1 ENHRY and CDR2 SYGVKD.

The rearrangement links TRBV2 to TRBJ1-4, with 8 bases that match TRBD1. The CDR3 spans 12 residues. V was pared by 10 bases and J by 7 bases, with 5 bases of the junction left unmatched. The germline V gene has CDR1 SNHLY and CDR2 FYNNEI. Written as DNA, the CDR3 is TGTGCCACGGGGACAGGCGGTGAAAAACTGTTTTTT. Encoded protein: CATGTGGEKLFF.

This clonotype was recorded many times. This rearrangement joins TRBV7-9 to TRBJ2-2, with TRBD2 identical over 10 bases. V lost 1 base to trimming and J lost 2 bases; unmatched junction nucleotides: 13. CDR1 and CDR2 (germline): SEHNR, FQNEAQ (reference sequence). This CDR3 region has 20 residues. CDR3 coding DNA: TGTGCCAGCAGCTTAGTAGCGGGGGGCATGACAAGCCCCAACACCGGGGAGCTGTTTTTT. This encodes CASSLVAGGMTSPNTGELFF.

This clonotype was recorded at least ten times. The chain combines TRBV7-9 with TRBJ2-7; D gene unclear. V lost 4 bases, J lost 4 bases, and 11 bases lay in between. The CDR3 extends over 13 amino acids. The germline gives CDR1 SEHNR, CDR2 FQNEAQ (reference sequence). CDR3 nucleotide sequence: TGTGCCAGCAGCTCGACCAGGATTTACGAGCAGTACGTC. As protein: CASSSTRIYEQYV.

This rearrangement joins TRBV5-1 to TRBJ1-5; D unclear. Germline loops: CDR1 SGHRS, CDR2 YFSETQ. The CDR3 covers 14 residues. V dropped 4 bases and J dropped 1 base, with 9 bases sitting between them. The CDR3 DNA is TGCGCCAGCAGCGAAGGGAGCAGCAATCAGCCCCAGCATTTT. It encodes CASSEGSSNQPQHF.

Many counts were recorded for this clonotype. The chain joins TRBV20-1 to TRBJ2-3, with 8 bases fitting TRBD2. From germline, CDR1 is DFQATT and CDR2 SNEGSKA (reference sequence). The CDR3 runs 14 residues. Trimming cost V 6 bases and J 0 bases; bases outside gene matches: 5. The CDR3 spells CSALSGGSTDTQYF. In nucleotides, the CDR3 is TGCAGTGCACTCAGCGGGGGCAGCACAGATACGCAGTATTTT.

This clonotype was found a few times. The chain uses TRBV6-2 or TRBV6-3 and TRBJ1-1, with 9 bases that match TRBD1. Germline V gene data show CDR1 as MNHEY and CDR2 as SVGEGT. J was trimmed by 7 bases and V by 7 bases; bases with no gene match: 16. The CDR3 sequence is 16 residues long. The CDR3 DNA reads TGTGCCAGCACCAAACGCCTGGGACAGGGACTGGGTGAAGCTTTCTTT. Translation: CASTKRLGQGLGEAFF.

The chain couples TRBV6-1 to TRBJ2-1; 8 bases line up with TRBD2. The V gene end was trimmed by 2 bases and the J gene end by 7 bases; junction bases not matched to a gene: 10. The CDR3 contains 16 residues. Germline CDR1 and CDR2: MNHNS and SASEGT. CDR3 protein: CASSEYGGGPTNEQFF. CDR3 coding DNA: TGTGCCAGCAGTGAATACGGCGGGGGGCCTACTAATGAGCAGTTCTTC.

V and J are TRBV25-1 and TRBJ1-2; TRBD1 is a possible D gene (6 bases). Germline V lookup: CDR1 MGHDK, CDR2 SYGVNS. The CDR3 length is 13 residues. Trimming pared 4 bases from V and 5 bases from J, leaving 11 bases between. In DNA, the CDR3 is TGTGCCAGCAGTGCCGGGACACGTTATGGCTACACCTTC. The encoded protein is CASSAGTRYGYTF.

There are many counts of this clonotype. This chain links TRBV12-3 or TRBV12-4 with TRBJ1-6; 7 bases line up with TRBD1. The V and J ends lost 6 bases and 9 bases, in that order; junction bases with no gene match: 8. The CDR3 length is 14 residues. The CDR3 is CASSSTRGFSPLHF. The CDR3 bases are TGTGCCAGCAGCTCGACCAGGGGGTTTTCACCCCTCCACTTT.

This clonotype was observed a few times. In nucleotides, the CDR3 is TGTGCCAGCAGTATGGCAGGGATTACAGATACGCAGTATTTT. Protein sequence: CASSMAGITDTQYF. The chain is built from TRBV11-2 and TRBJ2-3; D is perhaps TRBD1 (5 bases). V lost 6 bases and J lost 3, with 13 bases in between. Looked up from germline, CDR1 is SGHAT and CDR2 is FQNNGV. CDR3 length: 14 amino acids.

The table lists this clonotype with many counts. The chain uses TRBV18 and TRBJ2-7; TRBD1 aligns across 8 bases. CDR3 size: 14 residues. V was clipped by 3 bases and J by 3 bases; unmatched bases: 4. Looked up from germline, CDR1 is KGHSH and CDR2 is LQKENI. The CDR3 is CASSPGTGDYEQYF. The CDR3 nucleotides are TGTGCCAGCTCACCCGGGACAGGTGACTACGAGCAGTACTTC.

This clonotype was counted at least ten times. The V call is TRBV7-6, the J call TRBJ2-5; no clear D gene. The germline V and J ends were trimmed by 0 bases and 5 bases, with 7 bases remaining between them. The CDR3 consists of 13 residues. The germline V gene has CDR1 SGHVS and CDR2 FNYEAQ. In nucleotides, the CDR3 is TGTGCCAGCAGCTTAGCCTCTCGGGAGACCCAGTACTTC. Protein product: CASSLASRETQYF.

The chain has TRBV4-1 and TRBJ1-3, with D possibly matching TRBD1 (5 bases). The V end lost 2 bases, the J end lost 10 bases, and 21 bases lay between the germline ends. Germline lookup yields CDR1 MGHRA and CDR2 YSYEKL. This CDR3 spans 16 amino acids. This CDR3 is CASSQPSRGTPWTIYF. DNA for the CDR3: TGCGCCAGCAGCCAACCAAGCCGCGGGACCCCTTGGACCATATATTTT.